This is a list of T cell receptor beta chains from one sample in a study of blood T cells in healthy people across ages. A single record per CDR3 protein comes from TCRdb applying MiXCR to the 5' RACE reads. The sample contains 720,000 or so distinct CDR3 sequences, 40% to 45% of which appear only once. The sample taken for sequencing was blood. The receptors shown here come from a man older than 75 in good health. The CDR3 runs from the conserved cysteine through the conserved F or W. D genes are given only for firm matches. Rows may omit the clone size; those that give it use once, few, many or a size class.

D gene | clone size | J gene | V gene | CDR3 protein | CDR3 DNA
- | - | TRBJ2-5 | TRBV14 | CASSTFRGVDVETQYF | TGTGCCAGCAGCACCTTCAGGGGAGTAGATGTGGAGACCCAGTACTTC
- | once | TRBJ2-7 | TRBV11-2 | CASSLVDRRSYEQYF | TGTGCCAGCAGCCTTGTTGATCGCCGTTCCTACGAGCAGTACTTC
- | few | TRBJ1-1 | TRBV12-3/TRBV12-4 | CASTGPNTEAFF | TGTGCCAGCACGGGCCCGAACACTGAAGCTTTCTTT
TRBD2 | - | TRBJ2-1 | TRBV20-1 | CSTLAGGSYNEQFF | TGCAGTACTTTAGCGGGAGGCTCCTACAATGAGCAGTTCTTC
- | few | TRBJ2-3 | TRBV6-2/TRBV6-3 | CASSYGRGAQTDTQYF | TGTGCCAGCAGTTACGGACGCGGGGCCCAAACAGATACGCAGTATTTT
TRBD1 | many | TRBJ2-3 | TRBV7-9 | CASSSKTGAAPTDTQYF | TGTGCCAGCAGCTCCAAAACAGGGGCGGCCCCGACAGATACGCAGTATTTT
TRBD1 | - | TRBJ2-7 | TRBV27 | CASSLLGTGKYEQYF | TGTGCCAGCAGTTTATTGGGGACAGGGAAGTACGAGCAGTACTTC
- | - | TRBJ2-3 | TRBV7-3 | CASSLRAGTSTDTQYF | TGTGCCAGCAGCTTACGCGCTGGGACTAGCACAGATACGCAGTATTTT
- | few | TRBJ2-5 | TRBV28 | CASSPQGTRYQETQYF | TGTGCCAGCAGCCCACAGGGAACCCGGTACCAAGAGACCCAGTACTTC
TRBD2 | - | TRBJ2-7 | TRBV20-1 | CSATGLAESSYEQYF | TGCAGTGCTACCGGACTAGCGGAGAGCTCCTACGAGCAGTACTTC
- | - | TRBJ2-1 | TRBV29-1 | CSVRSDEQFF | TGCAGCGTTCGGTCCGATGAGCAGTTCTTC
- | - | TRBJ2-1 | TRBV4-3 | CASSQDLGTRGLNEQFF | TGCGCCAGCAGCCAAGATCTTGGGACACGAGGGCTCAATGAGCAGTTCTTC
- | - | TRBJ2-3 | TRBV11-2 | CASSTVQGGGLDTQYF | TGTGCCAGCAGTACGGTGCAGGGCGGAGGTTTAGATACGCAGTATTTT
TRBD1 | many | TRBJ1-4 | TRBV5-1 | CASSLRSDGTEKLFF | TGCGCCAGCAGCCTACGTTCCGACGGGACAGAGAAACTGTTTTTT
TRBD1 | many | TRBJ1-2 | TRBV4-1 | CASSQAGTGSNYGYTF | TGCGCCAGCAGCCAAGCGGGGACAGGGTCTAACTATGGCTACACCTTC
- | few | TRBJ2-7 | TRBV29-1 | CSVEGGQGIYEQYF | TGCAGCGTTGAGGGAGGGCAGGGGATCTACGAGCAGTACTTC
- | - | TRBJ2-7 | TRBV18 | CASSLTTNEQYF | TGTGCCAGCTCACTTACCACGAACGAGCAGTACTTC
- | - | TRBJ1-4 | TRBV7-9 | CASSSSGQRQNEKLFF | TGTGCCAGCAGCTCTAGTGGACAGAGACAAAATGAAAAACTGTTTTTT
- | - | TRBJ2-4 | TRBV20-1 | CSARDDGASAKNIQYF | TGCAGTGCTAGAGATGACGGGGCTTCAGCCAAAAACATTCAGTACTTC
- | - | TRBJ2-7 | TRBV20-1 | CSASNQPYEQYF | TGCAGTGCTAGTAATCAACCCTACGAGCAGTACTTC
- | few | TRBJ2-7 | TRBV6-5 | CASSRPGPSSYEQYF | TGTGCCAGCAGTCGCCCGGGTCCCAGCTCCTACGAGCAGTACTTC
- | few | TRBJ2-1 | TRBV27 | CASSPYGTPSYNEQFF | TGTGCCAGCAGTCCTTACGGGACTCCCTCCTACAATGAGCAGTTCTTC
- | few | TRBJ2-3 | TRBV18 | CASSTEATDTQYF | TGTGCCAGCTCGACGGAAGCAACAGATACGCAGTATTTT
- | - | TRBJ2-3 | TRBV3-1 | CASSPLVGRGLTDTQYF | TGTGCCAGCAGCCCCCTGGTGGGGCGGGGGCTCACAGATACGCAGTATTTT
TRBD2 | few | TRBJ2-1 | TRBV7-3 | CASSFPASGRTHEQFF | TGTGCCAGCAGCTTCCCGGCTAGCGGAAGGACCCATGAGCAGTTCTTC
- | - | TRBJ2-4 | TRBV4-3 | CASSPTGGDIQYF | TGCGCCAGCAGCCCTACAGGGGGGGACATTCAGTACTTC
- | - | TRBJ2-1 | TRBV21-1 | CASSKYRNEQFF | TGTGCCAGCAGCAAATATCGGAATGAGCAGTTCTTC
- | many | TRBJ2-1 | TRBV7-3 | CASSLTGAGNNEQFF | TGTGCCAGCAGCTTAACTGGAGCTGGTAACAATGAGCAGTTCTTC
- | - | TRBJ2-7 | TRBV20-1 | CSASSDSCEQYF | TGCAGTGCTAGTAGCGACTCCTGCGAGCAGTACTTC
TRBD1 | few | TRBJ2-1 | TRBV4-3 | CASSATGTGRNEQFF | TGCGCCAGCAGTGCAACCGGGACAGGGAGGAATGAGCAGTTCTTC
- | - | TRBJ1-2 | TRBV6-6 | CAISSTQSGYTF | TGTGCCATCAGTTCCACACAGAGTGGCTACACCTTC
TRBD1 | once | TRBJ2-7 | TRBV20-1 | CNAANRDRGLYEQYF | TGCAATGCGGCTAACCGGGACAGGGGACTCTACGAGCAGTACTTC
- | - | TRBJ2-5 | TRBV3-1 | CASSNDRQGNSFWEQYF | TGTGCCAGCAGTAACGATCGTCAGGGGAACTCCTTTTGGGAGCAGTACTTC
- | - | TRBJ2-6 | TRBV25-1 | CASSEYGFGANVLTF | TGTGCCAGCAGTGAATACGGGTTCGGGGCCAACGTCCTGACTTTC
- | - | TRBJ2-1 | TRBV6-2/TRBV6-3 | CASSGTGPRQFF | TGTGCCAGCAGCGGGACCGGGCCCAGGCAGTTCTTC
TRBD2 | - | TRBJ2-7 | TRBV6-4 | CASSDSLTSGRLYEQYF | TGTGCCAGCAGTGACTCACTGACTAGCGGGAGACTCTACGAGCAGTACTTC
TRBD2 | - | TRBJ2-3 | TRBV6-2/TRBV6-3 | CASSPPGLAGPTDTQYF | TGTGCCAGCAGTCCTCCGGGACTAGCGGGGCCCACAGATACGCAGTATTTT
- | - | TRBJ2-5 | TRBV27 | CASSHRVSYQETQYF | TGTGCCAGCAGCCACAGGGTGTCTTACCAAGAGACCCAGTACTTC
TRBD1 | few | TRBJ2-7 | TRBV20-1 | CSAPPEAGDREYEQYF | TGCAGTGCTCCCCCCGAGGCAGGGGACAGGGAGTACGAGCAGTACTTC
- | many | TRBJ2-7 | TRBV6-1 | CASSVNRDYEQYF | TGTGCCAGCAGTGTAAACAGGGACTACGAGCAGTACTTC
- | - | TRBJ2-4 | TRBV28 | CASRPRAGNAKNIQYF | TGTGCCAGCAGGCCTCGGGCGGGAAATGCCAAAAACATTCAGTACTTC
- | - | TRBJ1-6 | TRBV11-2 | CASSPLPRTRNSPLHF | TGTGCCAGCAGCCCCCTCCCAAGGACACGTAATTCACCCCTCCACTTT
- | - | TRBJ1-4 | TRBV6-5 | CASTLIGADNEKLFF | TGTGCCAGCACCTTAATTGGGGCAGATAATGAAAAACTGTTTTTT